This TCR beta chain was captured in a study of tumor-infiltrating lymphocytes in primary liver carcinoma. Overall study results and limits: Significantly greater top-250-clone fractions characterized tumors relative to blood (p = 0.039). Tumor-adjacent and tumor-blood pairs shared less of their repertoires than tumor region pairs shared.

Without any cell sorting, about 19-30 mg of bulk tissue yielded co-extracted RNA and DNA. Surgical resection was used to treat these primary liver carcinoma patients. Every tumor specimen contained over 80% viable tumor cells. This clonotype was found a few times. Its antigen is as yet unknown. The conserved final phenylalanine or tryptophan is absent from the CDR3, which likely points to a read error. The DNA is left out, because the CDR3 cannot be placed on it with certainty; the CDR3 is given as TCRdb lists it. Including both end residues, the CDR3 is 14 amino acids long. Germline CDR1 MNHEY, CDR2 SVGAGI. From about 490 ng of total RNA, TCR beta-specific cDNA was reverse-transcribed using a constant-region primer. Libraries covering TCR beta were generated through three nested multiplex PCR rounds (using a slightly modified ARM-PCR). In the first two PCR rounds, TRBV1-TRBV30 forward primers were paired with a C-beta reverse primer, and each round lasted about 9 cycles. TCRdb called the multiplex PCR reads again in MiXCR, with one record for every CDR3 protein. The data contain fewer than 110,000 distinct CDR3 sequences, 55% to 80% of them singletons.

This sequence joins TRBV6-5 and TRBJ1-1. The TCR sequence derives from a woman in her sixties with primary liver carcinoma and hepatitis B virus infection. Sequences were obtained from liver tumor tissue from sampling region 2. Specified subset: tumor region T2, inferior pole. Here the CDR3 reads CASSYSRGDTEVFL.